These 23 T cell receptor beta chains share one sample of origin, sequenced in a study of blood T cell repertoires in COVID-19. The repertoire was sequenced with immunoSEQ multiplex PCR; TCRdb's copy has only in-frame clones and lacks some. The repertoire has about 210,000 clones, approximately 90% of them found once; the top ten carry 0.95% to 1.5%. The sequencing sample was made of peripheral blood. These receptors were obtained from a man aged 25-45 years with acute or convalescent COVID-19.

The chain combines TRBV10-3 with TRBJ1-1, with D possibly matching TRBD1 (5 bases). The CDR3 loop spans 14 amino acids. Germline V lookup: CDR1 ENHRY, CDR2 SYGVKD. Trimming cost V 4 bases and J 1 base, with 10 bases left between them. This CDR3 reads CAISGQNKNTEAFF. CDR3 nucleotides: TGTGCCATCAGTGGACAGAATAAGAACACTGAAGCTTTCTTT.

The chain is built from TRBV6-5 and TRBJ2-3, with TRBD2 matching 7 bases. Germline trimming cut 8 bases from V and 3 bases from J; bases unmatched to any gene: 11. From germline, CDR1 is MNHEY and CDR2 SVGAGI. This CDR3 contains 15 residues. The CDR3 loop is CASRLEGGPTDTQYF. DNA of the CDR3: TGTGCCAGCCGGTTAGAGGGAGGGCCGACAGATACGCAGTATTTT.

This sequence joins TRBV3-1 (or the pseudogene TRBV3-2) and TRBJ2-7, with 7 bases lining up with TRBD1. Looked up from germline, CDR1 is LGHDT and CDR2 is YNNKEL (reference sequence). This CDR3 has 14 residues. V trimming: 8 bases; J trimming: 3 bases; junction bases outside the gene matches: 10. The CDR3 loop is CASSRRDRYYEQYF. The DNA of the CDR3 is TGTGCCAGCTCCCGACGGGACAGATACTACGAGCAGTACTTC.

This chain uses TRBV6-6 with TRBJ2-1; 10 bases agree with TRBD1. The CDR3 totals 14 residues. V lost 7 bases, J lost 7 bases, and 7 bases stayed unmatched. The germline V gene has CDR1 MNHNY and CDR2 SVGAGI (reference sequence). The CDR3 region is CASTPGQGKNEQFF. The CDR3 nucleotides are TGTGCCAGCACTCCGGGACAGGGGAAGAATGAGCAGTTCTTC.

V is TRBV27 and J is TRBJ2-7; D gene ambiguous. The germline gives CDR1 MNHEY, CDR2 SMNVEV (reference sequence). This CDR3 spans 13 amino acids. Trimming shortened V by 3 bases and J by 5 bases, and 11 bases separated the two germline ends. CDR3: CASSFIETNEQYF. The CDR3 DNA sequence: TGTGCCAGCAGTTTCATCGAAACTAACGAGCAGTACTTC.

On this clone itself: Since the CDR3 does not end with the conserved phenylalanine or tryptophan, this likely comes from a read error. CDR3 DNA sequence: TGTGCCAGCAGTCCCCTGGACAGCTACGTGCAGTACCTC. As protein: CASSPLDSYVQYL. The chain employs TRBV28 and TRBJ2-7, with D possibly matching TRBD1 (6 bases). CDR3 length: 13 amino acids. Looked up from germline, CDR1 is MDHEN and CDR2 is SYDVKM.

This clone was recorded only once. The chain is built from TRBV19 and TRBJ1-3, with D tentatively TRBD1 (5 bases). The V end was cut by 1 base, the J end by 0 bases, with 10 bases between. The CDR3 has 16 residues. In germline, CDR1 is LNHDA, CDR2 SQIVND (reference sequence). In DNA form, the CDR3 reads TGTGCCAGTAGTATAGTGACAGACGGCTCTGGAAACACCATATATTTT. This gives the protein CASSIVTDGSGNTIYF.

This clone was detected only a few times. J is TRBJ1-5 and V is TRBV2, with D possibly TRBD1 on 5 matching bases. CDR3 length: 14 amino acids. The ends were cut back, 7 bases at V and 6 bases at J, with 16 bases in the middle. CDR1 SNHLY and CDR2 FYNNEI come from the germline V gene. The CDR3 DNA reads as TGTGCCAGCAAGTATCAGGGAGGCGGTCAGCCCCAGCATTTT. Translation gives CASKYQGGGQPQHF.

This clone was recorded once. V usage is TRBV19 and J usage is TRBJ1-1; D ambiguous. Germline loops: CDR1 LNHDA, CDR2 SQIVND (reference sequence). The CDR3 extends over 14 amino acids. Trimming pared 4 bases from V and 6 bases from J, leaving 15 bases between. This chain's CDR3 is CASSKDWSFPEAFF. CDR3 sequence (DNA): TGTGCCAGTAGTAAGGACTGGTCCTTCCCTGAAGCTTTCTTT.

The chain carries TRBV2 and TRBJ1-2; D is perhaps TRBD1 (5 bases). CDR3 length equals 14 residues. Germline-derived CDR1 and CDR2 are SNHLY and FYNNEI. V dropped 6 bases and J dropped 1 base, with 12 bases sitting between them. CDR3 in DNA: TGTGCCAGCAGCCTCCTGACAGATAACTATGGCTACACCTTC. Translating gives CASSLLTDNYGYTF.

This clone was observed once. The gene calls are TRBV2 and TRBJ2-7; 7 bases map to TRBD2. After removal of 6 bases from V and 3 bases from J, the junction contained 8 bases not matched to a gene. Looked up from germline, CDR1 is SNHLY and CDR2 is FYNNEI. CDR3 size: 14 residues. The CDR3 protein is CASSDPGTNYEQYF. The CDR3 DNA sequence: TGTGCCAGCAGCGATCCCGGGACTAACTACGAGCAGTACTTC. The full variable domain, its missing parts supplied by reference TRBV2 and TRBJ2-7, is EPEVTQTPSHQVTQMGQEVILRCVPISNHLYFYWYRQILGQKVEFLVSFYNNEISEKSEIFDDQFSVERPDGSNFTLKIRSTKLEDSAMYFCASSDPGTNYEQYFGPGTRLTVT.

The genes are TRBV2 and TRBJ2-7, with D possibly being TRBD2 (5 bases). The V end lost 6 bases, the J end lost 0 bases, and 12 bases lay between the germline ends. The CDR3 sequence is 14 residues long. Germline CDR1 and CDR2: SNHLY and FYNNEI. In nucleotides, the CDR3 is TGTGCCAGCAGGGCGGACTGGAGCTCCTACGAGCAGTACTTC. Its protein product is CASRADWSSYEQYF. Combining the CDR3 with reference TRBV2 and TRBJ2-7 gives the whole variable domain EPEVTQTPSHQVTQMGQEVILRCVPISNHLYFYWYRQILGQKVEFLVSFYNNEISEKSEIFDDQFSVERPDGSNFTLKIRSTKLEDSAMYFCASRADWSSYEQYFGPGTRLTVT.

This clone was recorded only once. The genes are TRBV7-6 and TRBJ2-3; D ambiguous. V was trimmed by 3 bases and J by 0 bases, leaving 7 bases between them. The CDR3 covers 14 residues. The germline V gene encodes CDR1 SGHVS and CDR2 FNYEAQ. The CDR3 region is CASSFFSSTDTQYF. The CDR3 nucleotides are TGTGCCAGCAGCTTTTTTTCTAGCACAGATACGCAGTATTTT.

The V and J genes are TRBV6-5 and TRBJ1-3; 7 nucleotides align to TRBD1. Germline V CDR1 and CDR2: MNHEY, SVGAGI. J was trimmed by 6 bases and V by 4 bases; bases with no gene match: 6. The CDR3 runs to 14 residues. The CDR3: CASSLGTALNTIYF. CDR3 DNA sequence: TGTGCCAGCAGTTTAGGGACAGCGCTAAACACCATATATTTT.

The CDR3 bases are TGTGCCTGGAGTGTCGTTTGGGCGACCGGGGAGCTGTTTTTT. Its protein is CAWSVVWATGELFF. The J gene is TRBJ2-2, the V gene TRBV30; D is uncertain. V lost 0 bases to trimming and J lost 5 bases, with 10 bases between them. Germline V gives CDR1 GTSNPN, CDR2 SVGIG (reference sequence). This CDR3 has 14 residues. The variable domain in full, completed from reference TRBV30 and TRBJ2-2, reads SQTIHQWPATLVQPVGSPLSLECTVEGTSNPNLYWYRQAAGRGLQLLFYSVGIGQISSEVPQNLSASRPQDRQFILSSKKLLLSDSGFYLCAWSVVWATGELFFGEGSRLTVL.

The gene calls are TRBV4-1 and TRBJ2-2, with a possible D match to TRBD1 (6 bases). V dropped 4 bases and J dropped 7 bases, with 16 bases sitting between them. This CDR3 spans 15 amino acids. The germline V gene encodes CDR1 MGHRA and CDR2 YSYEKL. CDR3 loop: CASSPQGRSGGELFF. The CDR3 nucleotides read TGCGCCAGCAGCCCTCAGGGGCGGAGCGGCGGGGAGCTGTTTTTT.

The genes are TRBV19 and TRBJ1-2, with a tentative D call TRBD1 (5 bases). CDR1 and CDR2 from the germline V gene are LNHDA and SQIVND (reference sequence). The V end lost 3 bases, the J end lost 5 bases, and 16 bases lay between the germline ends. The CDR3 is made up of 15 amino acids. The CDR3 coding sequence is TGTGCCAGTAGTATCTCAATCCAGGGAAGGTATGGCTACACCTTC. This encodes CASSISIQGRYGYTF.

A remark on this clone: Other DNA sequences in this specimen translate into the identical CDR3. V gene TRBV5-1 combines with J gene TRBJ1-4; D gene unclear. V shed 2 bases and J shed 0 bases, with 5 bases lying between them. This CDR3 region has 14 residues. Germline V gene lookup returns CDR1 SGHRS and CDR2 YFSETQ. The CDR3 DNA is TGCGCCAGCAGCTTAAGCGCAACTAATGAAAAACTGTTTTTT. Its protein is CASSLSATNEKLFF.

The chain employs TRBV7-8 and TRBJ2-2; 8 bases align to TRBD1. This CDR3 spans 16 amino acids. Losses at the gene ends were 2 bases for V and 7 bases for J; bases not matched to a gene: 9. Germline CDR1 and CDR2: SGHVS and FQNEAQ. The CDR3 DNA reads TGTGCCAGCAGCTTATACCGGACAGGGAGCGGCGGGGAGCTGTTTTTT. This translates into CASSLYRTGSGGELFF. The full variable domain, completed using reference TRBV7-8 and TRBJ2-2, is GAGVSQSPRYKVAKRGQDVALRCDPISGHVSLFWYQQALGQGPEFLTYFQNEAQLDKSGLPSDRFFAERPEGSVSTLKIQRTQQEDSAVYLCASSLYRTGSGGELFFGEGSRLTVL.

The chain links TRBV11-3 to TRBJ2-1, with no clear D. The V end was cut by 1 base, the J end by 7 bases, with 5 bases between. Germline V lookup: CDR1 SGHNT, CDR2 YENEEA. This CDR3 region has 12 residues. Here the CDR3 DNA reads TGTGCCAGCAGCTTAGCCGGGAATGAGCAGTTCTTC. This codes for CASSLAGNEQFF.

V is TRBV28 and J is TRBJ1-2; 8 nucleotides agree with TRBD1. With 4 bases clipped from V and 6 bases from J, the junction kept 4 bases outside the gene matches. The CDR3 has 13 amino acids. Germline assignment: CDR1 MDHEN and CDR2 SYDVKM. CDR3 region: CASSSPGGDGYTF. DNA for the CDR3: TGTGCCAGCAGTTCTCCAGGGGGCGATGGCTACACCTTC.

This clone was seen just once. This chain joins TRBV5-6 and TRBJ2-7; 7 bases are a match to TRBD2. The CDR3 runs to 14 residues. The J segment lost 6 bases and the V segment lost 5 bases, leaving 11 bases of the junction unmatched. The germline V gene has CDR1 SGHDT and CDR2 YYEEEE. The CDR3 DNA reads TGTGCCAGCAGTTTCCTAAGCGGGACGGCCGAGCAGTACTTC. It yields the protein CASSFLSGTAEQYF.

The CDR3 coding sequence is TGCGCCAGCAGTCAATACCTAGCGGGAGGGCCATGTGAGAATGAGCAGTTCTTC. This gives the protein CASSQYLAGGPCENEQFF. The rearrangement joins TRBV23-1 to TRBJ2-1; 12 bases align to TRBD2. TRBV23-1 is treated as an ORF (open reading frame) with a function not yet certain. This CDR3 contains 18 residues. The junction had 11 bases not matched to a gene; V was cut back by 1 base and J by 7 bases.